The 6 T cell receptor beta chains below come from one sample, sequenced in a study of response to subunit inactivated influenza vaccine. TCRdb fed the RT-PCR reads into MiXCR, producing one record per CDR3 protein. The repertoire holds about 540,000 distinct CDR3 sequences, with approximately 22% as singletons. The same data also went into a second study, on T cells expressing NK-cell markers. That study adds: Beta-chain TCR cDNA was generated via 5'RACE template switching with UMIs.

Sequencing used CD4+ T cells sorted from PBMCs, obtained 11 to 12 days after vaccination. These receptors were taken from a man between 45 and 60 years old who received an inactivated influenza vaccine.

CDR3 nucleotide sequence: TGCAGTGCTCGCCCGGGCCAACCTGAAAAACTGTTTTTT. This codes for CSARPGQPEKLFF. The J gene is TRBJ1-4, the V gene TRBV20-1; D is uncertain. V was shortened by 5 bases and J by 7 bases, with 14 bases between the two germline ends. Germline CDR1 DFQATT, CDR2 SNEGSKA (reference sequence). CDR3 length: 13 amino acids.

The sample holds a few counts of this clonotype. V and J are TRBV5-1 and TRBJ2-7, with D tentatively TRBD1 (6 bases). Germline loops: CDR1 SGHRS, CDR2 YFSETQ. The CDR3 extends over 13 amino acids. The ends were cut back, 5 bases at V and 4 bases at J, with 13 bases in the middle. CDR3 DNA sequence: TGCGCCAGCAGGCCGCAGGGGAATTACGAGCAGTACTTC. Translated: CASRPQGNYEQYF.

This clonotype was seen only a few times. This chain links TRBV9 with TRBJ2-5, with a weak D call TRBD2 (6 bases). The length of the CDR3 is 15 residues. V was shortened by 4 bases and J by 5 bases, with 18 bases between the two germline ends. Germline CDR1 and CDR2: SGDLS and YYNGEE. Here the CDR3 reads CASSPVHGSFETQYF. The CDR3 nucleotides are TGTGCCAGCAGCCCCGTACACGGGAGTTTTGAGACCCAGTACTTC. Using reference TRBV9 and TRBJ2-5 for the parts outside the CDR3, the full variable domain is DSGVTQTPKHLITATGQRVTLRCSPRSGDLSVYWYQQSLDQGLQFLIQYYNGEERAKGNILERFSAQQFPDLHSELNLSSLELGDSALYFCASSPVHGSFETQYFGPGTRLLVL.

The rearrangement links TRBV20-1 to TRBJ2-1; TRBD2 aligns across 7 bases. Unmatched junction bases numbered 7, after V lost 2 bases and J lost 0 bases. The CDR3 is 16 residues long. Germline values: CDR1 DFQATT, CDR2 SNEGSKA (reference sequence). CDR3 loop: CSARTRAGSSYNEQFF. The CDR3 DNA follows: TGCAGTGCTAGAACCAGAGCGGGAAGCTCCTACAATGAGCAGTTCTTC.

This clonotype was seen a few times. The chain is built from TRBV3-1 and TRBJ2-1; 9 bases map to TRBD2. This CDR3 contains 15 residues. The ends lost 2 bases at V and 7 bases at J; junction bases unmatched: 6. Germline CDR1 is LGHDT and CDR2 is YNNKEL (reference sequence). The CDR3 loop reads CASSQTTSGGNEQFF. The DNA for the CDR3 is TGTGCCAGCAGCCAAACGACTAGCGGAGGGAATGAGCAGTTCTTC.

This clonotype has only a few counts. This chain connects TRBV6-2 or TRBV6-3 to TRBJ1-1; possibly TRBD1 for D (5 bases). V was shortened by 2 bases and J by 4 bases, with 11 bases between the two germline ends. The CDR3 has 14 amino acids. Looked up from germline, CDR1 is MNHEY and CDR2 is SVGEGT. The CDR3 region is CASSYVQGGTEAFF. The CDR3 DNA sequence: TGTGCCAGCAGTTACGTCCAGGGTGGCACTGAAGCTTTCTTT.